The present entry profiles one TCR beta chain with its context. Its antigen is as yet unknown. The sample originates from a study of PD-1 blockade in classical Hodgkin lymphoma. Study-level points and caveats: Patients were excluded if nivolumab began under 1 year after ASCT (the autologous transplant). Lower baseline TCR diversity marked trial partial responders and progressors. Compared with healthy donors, newly diagnosed patients reportedly showed lower baseline TCR diversity.

The CDR3 is made up of 13 amino acids. V dropped 3 bases and J dropped 4 bases, with 12 bases sitting between them. The germline gives CDR1 SQVTM, CDR2 ANQGSEA. With no exception, relapse followed autologous stem cell transplantation in all patients, and brentuximab vedotin exposure varied. Each best response was a complete response, a partial response or progressive disease. The repertoire was sequenced with immunoSEQ multiplex PCR; TCRdb's copy has only in-frame clones and lacks some. This table holds some 96,000 clones, roughly 92% found once. Sequenced material: peripheral blood mononuclear cells (PBMCs), taken at baseline. The clonotype comes from a human donor with classical Hodgkin lymphoma. J is TRBJ1-2 and V is TRBV29-1; TRBD1 is a possible D gene (5 bases). The CDR3 spells CSVDRRDSYGYTF. The CDR3, as DNA: TGCAGCGTTGATCGGCGCGACAGCTATGGCTACACCTTC.